The clone carrying this T cell receptor beta chain was seen repeatedly, ten times or more. The antigen is not known. The sample comes from a study of human T cells and chemical hapten exposure. Study details: Slight differences in pooled library volume were the main source of varying TCR yields across samples.

Time point defined: healthy volunteer bleed at 6 weeks. Unfractionated whole blood yielded the extracted total RNA. The study's library attached unique molecular identifiers to single cDNA molecules. Authors' methods: Per-sample TCR counts ranged from about 23,224 to 690,600, median around 88,000. Via MiXCR, TCRdb re-called the RACE reads, giving one row per CDR3 protein. The V and J calls and clone size are TCRdb's, not the authors'. Altogether more than 60,000 distinct CDR3 sequences are present, about 9% being singletons, with the ten largest covering around 1.4%. Findings and limits, study-wide: DPC sensitization produced no change in TCRs with frequency above 1 in 1000.

The sequenced sample consisted of whole blood. The source is a male donor in good health. Some clones in this sample may be carry-over from other donors' samples.

CDR3 coding DNA: TGTGCCAGCAGTTCCGGGGACAGGACGAGCTCCTACGAGCAGTACTTC. Protein product: CASSSGDRTSSYEQYF. This rearrangement joins TRBV12-3 or TRBV12-4 to TRBJ2-7; the match to TRBD1 covers 8 bases. The CDR3 sequence is 16 residues long. The V segment lost 4 bases and the J segment 0 bases; nucleotides outside the gene matches: 8.